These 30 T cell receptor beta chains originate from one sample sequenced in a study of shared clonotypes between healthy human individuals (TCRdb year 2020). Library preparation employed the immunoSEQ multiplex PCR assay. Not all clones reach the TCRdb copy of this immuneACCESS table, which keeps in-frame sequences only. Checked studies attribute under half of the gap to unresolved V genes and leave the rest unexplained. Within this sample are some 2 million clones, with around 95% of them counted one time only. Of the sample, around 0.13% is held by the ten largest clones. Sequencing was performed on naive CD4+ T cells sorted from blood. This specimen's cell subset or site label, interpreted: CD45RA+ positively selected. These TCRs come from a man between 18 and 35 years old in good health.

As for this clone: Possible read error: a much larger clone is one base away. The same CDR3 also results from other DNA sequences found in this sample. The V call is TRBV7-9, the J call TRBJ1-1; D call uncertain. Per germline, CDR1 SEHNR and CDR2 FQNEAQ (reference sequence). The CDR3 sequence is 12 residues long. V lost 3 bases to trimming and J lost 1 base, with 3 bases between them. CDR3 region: CASSFSNTEAFF. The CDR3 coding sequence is TGTGCCAGCAGCTTCTCGAACACTGAAGCTTTCTTT.

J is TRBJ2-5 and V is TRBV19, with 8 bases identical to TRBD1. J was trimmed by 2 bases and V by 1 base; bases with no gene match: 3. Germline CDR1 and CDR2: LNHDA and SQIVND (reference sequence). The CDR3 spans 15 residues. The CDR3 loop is CASSIAGTGQETQYF. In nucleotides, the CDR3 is TGTGCCAGTAGTATAGCAGGGACAGGTCAAGAGACCCAGTACTTC. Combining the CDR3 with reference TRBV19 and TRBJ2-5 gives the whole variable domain DGGITQSPKYLFRKEGQNVTLSCEQNLNHDAMYWYRQDPGQGLRLIYYSQIVNDFQKGDIAEGYSVSREKKESFPLTVTSAQKNPTAFYLCASSIAGTGQETQYFGPGTRLLVL.

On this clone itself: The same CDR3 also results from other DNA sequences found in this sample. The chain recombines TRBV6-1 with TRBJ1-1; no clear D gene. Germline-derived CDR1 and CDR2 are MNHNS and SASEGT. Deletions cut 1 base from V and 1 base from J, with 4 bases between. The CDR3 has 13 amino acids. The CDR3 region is CASSEGRNTEAFF. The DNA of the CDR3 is TGTGCCAGCAGTGAAGGTAGGAACACTGAAGCTTTCTTT.

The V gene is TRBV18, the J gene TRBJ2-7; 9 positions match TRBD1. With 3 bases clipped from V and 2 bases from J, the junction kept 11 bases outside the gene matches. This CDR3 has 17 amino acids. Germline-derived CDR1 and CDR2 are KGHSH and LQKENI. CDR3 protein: CASSPGITGTGPYEQYF. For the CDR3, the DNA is TGTGCCAGCTCACCCGGAATTACCGGGACAGGGCCCTACGAGCAGTACTTC.

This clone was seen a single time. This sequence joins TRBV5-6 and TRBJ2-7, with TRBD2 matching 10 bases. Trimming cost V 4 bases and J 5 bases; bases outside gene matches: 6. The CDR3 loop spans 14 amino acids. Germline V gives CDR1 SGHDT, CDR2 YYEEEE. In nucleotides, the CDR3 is TGTGCCAGCAGCAGGGCTAGCGGGGGACACGAGCAGTACTTC. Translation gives CASSRASGGHEQYF.

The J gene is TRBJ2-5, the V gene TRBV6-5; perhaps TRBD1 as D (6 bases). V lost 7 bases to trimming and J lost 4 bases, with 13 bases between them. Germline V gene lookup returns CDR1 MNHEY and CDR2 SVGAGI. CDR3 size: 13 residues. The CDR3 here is CASTHTGLETQYF. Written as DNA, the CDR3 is TGTGCCAGCACTCACACAGGGTTAGAGACCCAGTACTTC.

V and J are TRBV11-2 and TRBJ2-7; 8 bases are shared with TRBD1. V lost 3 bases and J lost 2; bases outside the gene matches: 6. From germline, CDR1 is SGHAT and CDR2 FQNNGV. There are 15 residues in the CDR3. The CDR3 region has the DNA TGTGCCAGCAGCTTCTCCACGGACAGGGCCTACGAGCAGTACTTC. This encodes CASSFSTDRAYEQYF.

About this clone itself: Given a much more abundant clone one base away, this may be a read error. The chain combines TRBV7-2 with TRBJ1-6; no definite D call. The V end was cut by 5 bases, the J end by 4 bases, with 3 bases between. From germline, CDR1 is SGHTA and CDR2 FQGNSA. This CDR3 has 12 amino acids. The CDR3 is CASSQYNSPLHF. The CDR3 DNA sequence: TGTGCCAGCAGCCAATATAATTCACCCCTCCACTTT.

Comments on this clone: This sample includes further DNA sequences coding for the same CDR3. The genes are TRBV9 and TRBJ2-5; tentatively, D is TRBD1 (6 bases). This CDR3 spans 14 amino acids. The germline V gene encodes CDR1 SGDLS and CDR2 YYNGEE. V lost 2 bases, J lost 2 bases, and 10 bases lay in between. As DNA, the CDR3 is TGTGCCAGCAGCGTGGGGGCCCTACAAGAGACCCAGTACTTC. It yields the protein CASSVGALQETQYF.

The CDR3 is CASSLSRGVSYNEQFF. As DNA, the CDR3 is TGTGCCAGCAGTCTTTCACGGGGGGTATCCTACAATGAGCAGTTCTTC. This rearrangement joins TRBV27 to TRBJ2-1, with 7 bases fitting TRBD2. Germline V CDR1 and CDR2: MNHEY, SMNVEV (reference sequence). The CDR3 consists of 16 residues. V lost 5 bases and J lost 1; bases outside the gene matches: 8.

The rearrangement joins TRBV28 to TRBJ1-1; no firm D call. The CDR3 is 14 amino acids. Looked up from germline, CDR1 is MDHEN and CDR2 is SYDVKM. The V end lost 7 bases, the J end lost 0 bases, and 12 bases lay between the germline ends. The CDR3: CASNLRKMNTEAFF. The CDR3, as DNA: TGTGCCAGCAACCTAAGAAAGATGAACACTGAAGCTTTCTTT. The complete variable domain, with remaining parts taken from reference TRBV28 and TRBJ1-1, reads DVKVTQSSRYLVKRTGEKVFLECVQDMDHENMFWYRQDPGLGLRLIYFSYDVKMKEKGDIPEGYSVSREKKERFSLILESASTNQTSMYLCASNLRKMNTEAFFGQGTRLTVV.

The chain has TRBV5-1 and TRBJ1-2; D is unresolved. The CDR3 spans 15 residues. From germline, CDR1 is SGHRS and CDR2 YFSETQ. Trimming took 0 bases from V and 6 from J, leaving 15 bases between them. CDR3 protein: CASSLEGPGINGYTF. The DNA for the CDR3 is TGCGCCAGCAGCTTGGAAGGACCGGGGATTAATGGCTACACCTTC.

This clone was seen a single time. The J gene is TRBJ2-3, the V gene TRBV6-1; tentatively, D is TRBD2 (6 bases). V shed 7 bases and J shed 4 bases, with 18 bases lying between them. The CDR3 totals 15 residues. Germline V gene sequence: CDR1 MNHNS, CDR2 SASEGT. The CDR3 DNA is TGTGCCAGCACCACTGGGACTTTAATCGCAGATACGCAGTATTTT. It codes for CASTTGTLIADTQYF.

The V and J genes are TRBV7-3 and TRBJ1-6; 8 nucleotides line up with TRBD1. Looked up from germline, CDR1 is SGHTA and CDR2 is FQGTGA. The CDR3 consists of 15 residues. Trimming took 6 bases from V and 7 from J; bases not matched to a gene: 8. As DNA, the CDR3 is TGTGCCAGCAGGGAAGGACAGGGCAGGAATTCACCCCTCCACTTT. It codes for CASREGQGRNSPLHF.

The CDR3 DNA reads as TGTGCCAGCTCACGCGGACAGGAGACTGAAGCTTTCTTT. It codes for CASSRGQETEAFF. The V and J genes are TRBV18 and TRBJ1-1; TRBD1 aligns across 7 bases. The V gene's germline CDR1 is KGHSH and CDR2 LQKENI. The CDR3 contains 13 residues. After removal of 4 bases from V and 5 bases from J, the junction contained 4 bases not matched to a gene.

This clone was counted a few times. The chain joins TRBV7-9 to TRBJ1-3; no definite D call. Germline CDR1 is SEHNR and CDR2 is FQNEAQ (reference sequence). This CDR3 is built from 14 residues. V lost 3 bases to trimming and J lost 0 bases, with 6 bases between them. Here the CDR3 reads CASSLQDSGNTIYF. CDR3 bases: TGTGCCAGCAGCTTGCAAGACTCTGGAAACACCATATATTTT.

The CDR3 here is CASGGGLNTGELFF. The CDR3 coding sequence is TGTGCCAGCGGGGGTGGGCTTAACACCGGGGAGCTGTTTTTT. This chain joins TRBV6-5 and TRBJ2-2; D possibly uses TRBD1 or TRBD2 (5 bases each). With 8 bases removed from V and 2 bases from J, the gap between germline ends came to 12 bases. This CDR3 spans 14 amino acids. Per germline, CDR1 MNHEY and CDR2 SVGAGI.

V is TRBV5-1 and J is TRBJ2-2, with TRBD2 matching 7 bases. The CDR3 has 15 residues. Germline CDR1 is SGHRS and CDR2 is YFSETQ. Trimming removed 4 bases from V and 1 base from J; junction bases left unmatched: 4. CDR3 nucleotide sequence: TGCGCCAGCAGCCCCATAGCGGGGAACACCGGGGAGCTGTTTTTT. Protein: CASSPIAGNTGELFF.

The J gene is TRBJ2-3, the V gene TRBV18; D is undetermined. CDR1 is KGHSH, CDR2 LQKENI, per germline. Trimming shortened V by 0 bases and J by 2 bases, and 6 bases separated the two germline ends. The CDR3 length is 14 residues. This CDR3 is CASSPPSNTDTQYF. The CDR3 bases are TGTGCCAGCTCACCACCTTCCAACACAGATACGCAGTATTTT.

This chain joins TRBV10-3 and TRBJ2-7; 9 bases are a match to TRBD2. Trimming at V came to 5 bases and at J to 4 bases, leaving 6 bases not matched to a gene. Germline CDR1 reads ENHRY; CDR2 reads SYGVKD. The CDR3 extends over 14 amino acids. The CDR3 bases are TGTGCCATCAGTCCCGCGGCGGGAGGGTACGAGCAGTACTTC. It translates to CAISPAAGGYEQYF.

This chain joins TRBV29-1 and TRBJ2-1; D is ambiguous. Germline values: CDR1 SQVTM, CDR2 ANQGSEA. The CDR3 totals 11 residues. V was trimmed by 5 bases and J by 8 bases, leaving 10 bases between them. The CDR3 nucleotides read TGCAGCGTTTCTCTTTACGATGAGCAGTTCTTC. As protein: CSVSLYDEQFF.

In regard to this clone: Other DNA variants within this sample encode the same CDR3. The CDR3 reads CASSAPSYEQYF. CDR3 coding DNA: TGCGCCAGCAGCGCCCCCTCCTACGAGCAGTACTTC. The gene calls are TRBV10-2 and TRBJ2-7; no reliable D call. The V end was cut by 6 bases, the J end by 0 bases, with 6 bases between. The CDR3 runs 12 residues. Germline CDR1 reads WSHSY; CDR2 reads SAAADI.

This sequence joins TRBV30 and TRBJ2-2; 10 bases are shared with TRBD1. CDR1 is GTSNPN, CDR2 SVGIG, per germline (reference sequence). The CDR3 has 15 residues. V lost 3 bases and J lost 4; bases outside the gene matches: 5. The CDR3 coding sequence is TGTGCCTGGAGGGGGGACAGGGGACCCACCGGGGAGCTGTTTTTT. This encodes CAWRGDRGPTGELFF.

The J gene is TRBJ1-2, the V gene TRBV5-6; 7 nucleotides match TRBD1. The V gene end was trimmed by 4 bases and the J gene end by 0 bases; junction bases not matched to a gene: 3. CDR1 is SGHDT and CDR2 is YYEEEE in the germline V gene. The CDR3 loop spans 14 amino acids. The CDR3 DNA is TGTGCCAGCAGCGGGACAGTATCTAACTATGGCTACACCTTC. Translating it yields CASSGTVSNYGYTF.

The CDR3 here is CASSEGLITDTQYF. CDR3 nucleotide sequence: TGTGCCAGCAGTGAGGGACTGATCACAGATACGCAGTATTTT. The chain joins TRBV2 to TRBJ2-3; possible D gene TRBD2, 6 bases. This CDR3 is 14 amino acids long. Per the germline V gene, CDR1 is SNHLY and CDR2 is FYNNEI. V lost 3 bases to trimming and J lost 2 bases, with 9 bases between them. Looking up the rest from reference TRBV2 and TRBJ2-3 gives the full variable domain: EPEVTQTPSHQVTQMGQEVILRCVPISNHLYFYWYRQILGQKVEFLVSFYNNEISEKSEIFDDQFSVERPDGSNFTLKIRSTKLEDSAMYFCASSEGLITDTQYFGPGTRLTVL.

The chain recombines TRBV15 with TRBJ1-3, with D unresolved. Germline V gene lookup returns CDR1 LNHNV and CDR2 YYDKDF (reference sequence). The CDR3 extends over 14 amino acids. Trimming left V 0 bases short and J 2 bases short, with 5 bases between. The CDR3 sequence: CATSRDSAGNTIYF. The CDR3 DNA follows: TGTGCCACCAGCAGAGATTCTGCTGGAAACACCATATATTTT.

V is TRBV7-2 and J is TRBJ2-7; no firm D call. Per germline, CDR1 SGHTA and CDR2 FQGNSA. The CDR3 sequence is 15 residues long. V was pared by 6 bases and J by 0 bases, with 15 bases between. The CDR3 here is CASSPNPGHSYEQYF. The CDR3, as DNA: TGTGCCAGCAGTCCGAACCCGGGTCACTCCTACGAGCAGTACTTC.

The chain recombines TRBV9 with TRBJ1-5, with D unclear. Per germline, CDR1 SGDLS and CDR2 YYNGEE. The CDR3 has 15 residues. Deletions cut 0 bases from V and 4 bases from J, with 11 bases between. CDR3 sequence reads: CASSVGGMGNQPQHF. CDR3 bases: TGTGCCAGCAGCGTAGGAGGGATGGGAAATCAGCCCCAGCATTTT. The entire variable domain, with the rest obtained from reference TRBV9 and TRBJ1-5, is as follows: DSGVTQTPKHLITATGQRVTLRCSPRSGDLSVYWYQQSLDQGLQFLIQYYNGEERAKGNILERFSAQQFPDLHSELNLSSLELGDSALYFCASSVGGMGNQPQHFGDGTRLSIL.

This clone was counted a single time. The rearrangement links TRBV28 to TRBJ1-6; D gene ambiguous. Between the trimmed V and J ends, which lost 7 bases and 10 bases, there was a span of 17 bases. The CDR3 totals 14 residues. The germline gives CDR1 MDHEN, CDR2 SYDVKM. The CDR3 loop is CASTPTRDTSPLHF. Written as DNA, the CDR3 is TGTGCCAGCACCCCTACGAGGGATACATCACCCCTCCACTTT.

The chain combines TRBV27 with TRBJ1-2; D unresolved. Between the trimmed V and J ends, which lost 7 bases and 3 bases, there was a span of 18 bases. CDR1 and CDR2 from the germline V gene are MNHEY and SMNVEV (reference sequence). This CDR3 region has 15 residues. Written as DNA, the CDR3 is TGTGCCAGCAATAGCATAAGGGAGGGTCACTATGGCTACACCTTC. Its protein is CASNSIREGHYGYTF.